These 13 T cell receptor beta chains share one sample of origin, sequenced in a study of early T cells in non-severe SARS-CoV-2 infection. TCRdb used MiXCR to reprocess the 5' RACE reads, holding one entry per CDR3 protein. The sample shows around 21,000 distinct CDR3 sequences, 4.5% to 6% of them seen only once. Sequenced here: whole blood, sampled at baseline. These receptors all come from an adult who was a healthcare worker with PCR-confirmed SARS-CoV-2 infection or an uninfected control (not recorded which).

This clonotype was detected ten times or more. J is TRBJ1-2 and V is TRBV30, with D unclear. The CDR3 runs 12 residues. Looked up from germline, CDR1 is GTSNPN and CDR2 is SVGIG (reference sequence). V was trimmed by 2 bases and J by 7 bases, leaving 11 bases between them. CDR3 protein: CAWSIQSGGYTF. CDR3 bases: TGTGCCTGGAGTATCCAGTCTGGTGGCTACACCTTC.

The V gene is TRBV6-2 or TRBV6-3, the J gene TRBJ2-3, with D possibly TRBD1 on 5 matching bases. This CDR3 has 15 residues. Germline-derived CDR1 and CDR2 are MNHEY and SVGEGT. V gave up 1 base and J gave up 2 bases, with 10 bases separating them. CDR3: CASSYWGRSTDTQYF. CDR3 DNA: TGTGCCAGCAGTTACTGGGGCAGATCCACAGATACGCAGTATTTT.

This clonotype was counted many times. The chain has TRBV5-1 and TRBJ2-5, with 7 bases fitting TRBD2. With 4 bases clipped from V and 5 bases from J, the junction kept 5 bases outside the gene matches. The germline V gene encodes CDR1 SGHRS and CDR2 YFSETQ. The CDR3 length is 13 residues. The CDR3 nucleotides are TGCGCCAGCAGCGGGGGACTAATTGAGACCCAGTACTTC. It is translated as CASSGGLIETQYF.

This clonotype is deemed medium-sized. Germline and junction disagree at one end, which may indicate a read error. V usage is TRBV3-1 and J usage is TRBJ2-7; D unresolved. Germline V CDR1 and CDR2: LGHDT, YNNKEL (reference sequence). The CDR3 consists of 12 residues. The CDR3 loop reads CASSQVTGIVDF. The CDR3 DNA follows: TGTGCCAGCAGCCAAGTAACTGGGATCGTGGACTTC.

The chain joins TRBV6-5 to TRBJ2-5, with a weak D call TRBD2 (6 bases). V shed 4 bases and J shed 2 bases, with 8 bases lying between them. The length of the CDR3 is 13 residues. Germline CDR1 reads MNHEY; CDR2 reads SVGAGI. The CDR3 reads CASSSTRQETQYF. The CDR3 coding sequence is TGTGCCAGCAGTTCGACTAGACAAGAGACCCAGTACTTC.

This clonotype has a count of ten or more. The V and J genes are TRBV6-5 and TRBJ1-2, with D possibly matching TRBD1 (5 bases). V lost 5 bases to trimming and J lost 8 bases, with 15 bases between them. This CDR3 has 13 residues. Germline V gene data show CDR1 as MNHEY and CDR2 as SVGAGI. The CDR3 sequence is CASSEDQGSGYTF. CDR3 bases: TGTGCCAGCAGTGAAGACCAGGGTTCCGGCTACACCTTC.

This clonotype was detected only a few times. The chain uses TRBV19 and TRBJ2-7; D possibly uses TRBD1 or TRBD2 (5 bases each). Germline lookup yields CDR1 LNHDA and CDR2 SQIVND (reference sequence). Trimming shortened V by 6 bases and J by 2 bases, and 11 bases separated the two germline ends. The CDR3 runs to 13 residues. CDR3 nucleotides: TGTGCCAGTAGCCGGGACGAGACCTACGAGCAGTACTTC. This translates into CASSRDETYEQYF. Based on the CDR3 plus reference TRBV19 and TRBJ2-7, the full variable domain is DGGITQSPKYLFRKEGQNVTLSCEQNLNHDAMYWYRQDPGQGLRLIYYSQIVNDFQKGDIAEGYSVSREKKESFPLTVTSAQKNPTAFYLCASSRDETYEQYFGPGTRLTVT.

This clonotype was detected many times. The chain couples TRBV2 to TRBJ2-2; perhaps TRBD2 as D (5 bases). The CDR3 contains 12 residues. Germline V gene lookup returns CDR1 SNHLY and CDR2 FYNNEI. V shed 8 bases and J shed 3 bases, with 7 bases lying between them. CDR3: CASRTDTGELFF. DNA of the CDR3: TGTGCCAGCCGGACTGACACCGGGGAGCTGTTTTTT.

This clonotype appeared many times. V usage is TRBV21-1 and J usage is TRBJ2-1; the table's D call, TRBD2, was not checked against the DNA. TRBV21-1 is a recognized pseudogene. The CDR3 spans 19 residues. CDR3 sequence reads: CASSKWLAGDAPSYNEQFF. CDR3 sequence (DNA): TGTGCCAGCAGCAAATGGCTAGCGGGGGATGCCCCCTCCTACAATGAGCAGTTCTTC.

This clonotype was counted many times. J is TRBJ1-1 and V is TRBV6-2 or TRBV6-3, with TRBD1 matching over 7 bases. This CDR3 has 14 amino acids. With V trimmed by 6 bases and J by 3 bases, 7 bases remained unmatched. Germline V gene lookup returns CDR1 MNHEY and CDR2 SVGEGT. The CDR3 spells CASSAMTGHTEAFF. Written as DNA, the CDR3 is TGTGCCAGCAGCGCCATGACAGGGCACACTGAAGCTTTCTTT.

The rearrangement uses TRBV6-5 and TRBJ2-3, with TRBD2 matching 8 bases. Germline CDR1 MNHEY, CDR2 SVGAGI. This CDR3 has 15 residues. Trimming removed 5 bases from V and 2 bases from J; junction bases left unmatched: 6. In DNA form, the CDR3 reads TGTGCCAGCAGTACTGCGGGGGGCCTCACAGATACGCAGTATTTT. Translated: CASSTAGGLTDTQYF.

This sequence joins TRBV11-2 and TRBJ2-5; D gene unclear. Per germline, CDR1 SGHAT and CDR2 FQNNGV. The length of the CDR3 is 14 residues. V was shortened by 3 bases and J by 7 bases, with 15 bases between the two germline ends. The CDR3: CASSFGVLVGTQYF. The CDR3 region has the DNA TGTGCCAGCAGCTTTGGAGTCCTGGTTGGGACCCAGTACTTC.

Many counts were recorded for this clonotype. In DNA form, the CDR3 reads TGTGCCAGCAGCCGGTGGACAGGGGGCAATGAAAAACTGTTTTTT. Translation: CASSRWTGGNEKLFF. The V and J genes are TRBV7-9 and TRBJ1-4; 11 bases match TRBD1. The CDR3 spans 15 residues. With V trimmed by 5 bases and J by 5 bases, 4 bases remained unmatched. Per germline, CDR1 SEHNR and CDR2 FQNEAQ (reference sequence).